This record looks at one T cell receptor (beta chain) sequence and its context. What it recognizes is unknown. Runs used v3.0 of the immunoSEQ assay and were done at survey level. TCRdb keeps only in-frame clones here, not all; method: immunoSEQ multiplex PCR. The sample holds some 19,000 clones, around 85% seen once. These data originate in a study of long-term antiretroviral therapy in people with HIV. The study's findings and limits: Gathering of blood took place between about 2003 and 2017, possibly under older ART regimens. Controls showed broader CDR3 length ranges than did the HIV repertoires.

There was at least one pre-ART PBMC sample for each donor, plus at least two post-ART PBMC samples. Sequencing was performed on unsorted PBMCs, taken 0.9 years after starting antiretroviral therapy. The origin of this receptor is a man aged 18-30 years with HIV.

This CDR3 reads CASSRGTIQETQYF. In DNA form, the CDR3 reads TGTGCCAGCAGTAGGGGGACGATCCAAGAGACCCAGTACTTC. The V gene is TRBV6-1, the J gene TRBJ2-5, with D possibly being TRBD1 (6 bases). This CDR3 is 14 amino acids long. The germline V gene encodes CDR1 MNHNS and CDR2 SASEGT. The germline V and J ends were trimmed by 5 bases and 1 base, with 11 bases remaining between them.